These 19 T cell receptor beta chains share one sample of origin, sequenced in a study of blood T cell repertoires in COVID-19 (dated by TCRdb to 2020 to 2022). Library preparation employed the immunoSEQ multiplex PCR assay. Drawn from immuneACCESS, this table holds only the in-frame rearrangements with V and J called that TCRdb kept. Clones are partly lost; checked studies trace under half to an unresolved V gene and leave the rest unexplained. Within this sample are some 380,000 clones, with roughly 87% of them counted one time only. The ten largest clones capture roughly 2% of the sample. Sequencing input: PBMCs or T cells enriched from blood (not recorded which). These receptors were collected from a woman aged 40 to 49 with acute COVID-19.

V and J are TRBV7-9 and TRBJ2-1; TRBD2 agrees at 7 bases. This CDR3 spans 13 amino acids. V shed 4 bases, J shed 8 bases, and the junction held 5 bases outside the gene matches. Germline V gives CDR1 SEHNR, CDR2 FQNEAQ (reference sequence). Written as DNA, the CDR3 is TGTGCCAGCAGCTCCTGGACTAGTTATGAGCAGTTCTTC. Residues: CASSSWTSYEQFF.

The J gene is TRBJ2-2, the V gene TRBV10-3, with D maybe TRBD2 (5 bases). With 7 bases removed from V and 2 bases from J, the gap between germline ends came to 17 bases. The CDR3 runs to 16 residues. Germline assignment: CDR1 ENHRY and CDR2 SYGVKD. The DNA of the CDR3 is TGTGCCATCATCGCGGGCGATAATCTAAACACCGGGGAGCTGTTTTTT. Translated: CAIIAGDNLNTGELFF.

This chain links TRBV3-1 (or the pseudogene TRBV3-2) with TRBJ1-2; 11 bases map to TRBD1. The CDR3 extends over 15 amino acids. The trim removed 3 bases at V and 7 bases at J, leaving 7 bases unmatched. CDR1 LGHDT and CDR2 YNNKEL come from the germline V gene (reference sequence). The CDR3 protein is CASSQGDRGGSGYTF. In nucleotides, the CDR3 is TGTGCCAGCAGCCAGGGGGACAGGGGGGGATCTGGCTACACCTTC.

V gene TRBV7-9 combines with J gene TRBJ1-2, with D unclear. Germline CDR1 and CDR2: SEHNR and FQNEAQ (reference sequence). The CDR3 has 15 amino acids. V lost 5 bases to trimming and J lost 7 bases, with 20 bases between them. The CDR3 region has the DNA TGTGCCAGCAGCGCCCGGAGGAGGAACCATTCTGGCTACACCTTC. Residues: CASSARRRNHSGYTF.

The V and J genes are TRBV3-1 (or the pseudogene TRBV3-2) and TRBJ2-5; 10 bases match TRBD2. Germline values: CDR1 LGHDT, CDR2 YNNKEL (reference sequence). Trimming cost V 1 base and J 0 bases; bases outside gene matches: 8. The length of the CDR3 is 18 residues. DNA of the CDR3: TGTGCCAGCAGCCAAGGACCCACTAGCGGGGTGTACCAAGAGACCCAGTACTTC. Amino acids: CASSQGPTSGVYQETQYF.

The gene calls are TRBV30 and TRBJ1-6, with no clear D. Germline V gene data show CDR1 as GTSNPN and CDR2 as SVGIG (reference sequence). This CDR3 has 13 residues. V shed 3 bases and J shed 7 bases, with 10 bases lying between them. The CDR3 bases are TGTGCCTGGAGGAACACCGCCAATTCACCCCTCCACTTT. This encodes CAWRNTANSPLHF.

V and J are TRBV9 and TRBJ2-7; 11 positions agree with TRBD1. V lost 4 bases and J lost 7; bases outside the gene matches: 7. The CDR3 spans 14 residues. Germline V lookup: CDR1 SGDLS, CDR2 YYNGEE. In nucleotides, the CDR3 is TGTGCCAGCAGCAGGACAGGGGGCTGGAGTGAGCAGTACTTC. This sequence encodes CASSRTGGWSEQYF.

The rearrangement uses TRBV6-5 and TRBJ1-4; maybe TRBD1 (6 bases). Germline values: CDR1 MNHEY, CDR2 SVGAGI. The CDR3 is made up of 15 amino acids. Trimming cost V 0 bases and J 10 bases, with 15 bases left between them. CDR3 DNA: TGTGCCAGCAGTTACTCGGTGTCTGGGGGCGGAAAACTGTTTTTT. Its protein product is CASSYSVSGGGKLFF.

The chain uses TRBV24-1 and TRBJ1-1; 9 bases agree with TRBD1. Germline CDR1 reads KGHDR; CDR2 reads SFDVKD. The junction had 4 bases not matched to a gene; V was cut back by 7 bases and J by 2 bases. This CDR3 spans 14 amino acids. This CDR3 reads CATRRTGDNTEAFF. Here the CDR3 DNA reads TGTGCCACCAGAAGGACAGGGGACAACACTGAAGCTTTCTTT.

The sample holds a few counts of this clone. This chain joins TRBV5-1 and TRBJ2-3, with a tentative D call TRBD2 (6 bases). Between the trimmed V and J ends, which lost 4 bases and 5 bases, there was a span of 11 bases. The germline V gene has CDR1 SGHRS and CDR2 YFSETQ. This CDR3 region has 13 residues. CDR3 amino acids: CASSQRGGDTQYF. The CDR3 DNA reads TGCGCCAGCAGCCAAAGGGGAGGAGATACGCAGTATTTT.

The genes are TRBV5-5 and TRBJ1-1; D not certain. V was shortened by 4 bases and J by 3 bases, with 4 bases between the two germline ends. Germline CDR1 is SGHKS and CDR2 is YYEKEE (reference sequence). This CDR3 contains 11 residues. CDR3 coding DNA: TGTGCCAGCAGCCTATACACTGAAGCTTTCTTT. The encoded protein is CASSLYTEAFF.

The chain joins TRBV29-1 to TRBJ2-5; the match to TRBD2 covers 10 bases. Unmatched junction bases numbered 8, after V lost 3 bases and J lost 1 base. The CDR3 is 16 residues long. Germline lookup yields CDR1 SQVTM and CDR2 ANQGSEA. The CDR3 DNA sequence: TGCAGCGTTGACGTTTCCGGGACTAGCGCCCAAGAGACCCAGTACTTC. It yields the protein CSVDVSGTSAQETQYF.

The gene calls are TRBV12-3 or TRBV12-4 and TRBJ1-1; tentatively, D is TRBD1 (5 bases). The CDR3 runs 13 residues. Trimming cost V 5 bases and J 1 base, with 8 bases left between them. Here the CDR3 DNA reads TGTGCCAGCAGTCCGACAGCGAACACTGAAGCTTTCTTT. It codes for CASSPTANTEAFF.

This clone was counted between two and nine times. This sequence joins TRBV21-1 and TRBJ1-6. TRBV21-1 has pseudogene status. The CDR3 sequence is 14 residues long. Here the CDR3 reads CASSKCREGSPLHF. CDR3 sequence (DNA): TGTGCCAGCAGCAAATGTCGGGAAGGTTCACCCCTCCACTTT.

J is TRBJ2-3 and V is TRBV5-3; perhaps TRBD1 as D (6 bases). TRBV5-3 is an open reading frame whose function is uncertain. V was shortened by 4 bases and J by 1 base, with 13 bases between the two germline ends. The CDR3 length is 15 residues. The CDR3 region is CARSLPGHRTDTQYF. The DNA for the CDR3 is TGTGCCAGAAGCCTCCCGGGACACCGCACAGATACGCAGTATTTT.

The chain has TRBV6-5 and TRBJ1-2, with a weak D call TRBD1 (5 bases). In germline, CDR1 is MNHEY, CDR2 SVGAGI. V shed 11 bases and J shed 4 bases, with 14 bases lying between them. The CDR3 loop spans 12 amino acids. CDR3 nucleotides: TGTGCCGGTTACAGGTACCCCTATGGCTACACCTTC. This translates into CAGYRYPYGYTF.

CDR3 sequence: CASRPAGGRLNEQFF. The CDR3 DNA reads TGTGCCAGCAGACCGGCGGGGGGGCGTTTAAATGAGCAGTTCTTC. The chain has TRBV6-5 and TRBJ2-1, with TRBD2 matching 9 bases. The CDR3 length is 15 residues. V dropped 6 bases and J dropped 7; count of bases not matched to a gene: 10. CDR1 and CDR2 from the germline V gene are MNHEY and SVGAGI.

The chain has TRBV5-1 and TRBJ2-3; TRBD2 aligns across 8 bases. The CDR3 totals 16 residues. In germline, CDR1 is SGHRS, CDR2 YFSETQ. The junction had 9 bases not matched to a gene; V was cut back by 4 bases and J by 2 bases. CDR3 sequence (DNA): TGCGCCAGCAGCCTACCGACTAGCGAGGCCACAGATACGCAGTATTTT. It is translated as CASSLPTSEATDTQYF. Variable domain in full (rest from reference TRBV5-1 and TRBJ2-3): KAGVTQTPRYLIKTRGQQVTLSCSPISGHRSVSWYQQTPGQGLQFLFEYFSETQRNKGNFPGRFSGRQFSNSRSEMNVSTLELGDSALYLCASSLPTSEATDTQYFGPGTRLTVL.

The table lists this clone with a count of one. V gene TRBV18 combines with J gene TRBJ1-5; D not resolved. The CDR3 totals 20 residues. V gave up 2 bases and J gave up 2 bases, with 25 bases separating them. CDR1 and CDR2 (germline): KGHSH, LQKENI. This chain's CDR3 is CASSPINMAGEGGGNQPQHF. The CDR3 nucleotides read TGTGCCAGCTCACCAATCAACATGGCGGGAGAGGGAGGAGGCAATCAGCCCCAGCATTTT.